The 15 T cell receptor beta chains below were found in one sample sequenced in a study of cytomegalovirus exposure and HLA in healthy donors. 13 Jbeta primers and 60 Vbeta primers were used for the PCR. Sequencing was performed with immunoSEQ multiplex PCR; in TCRdb, only in-frame clones are kept and a portion is missing. Of 150,000 to 200,000 clones listed, around 80% are singletons. Specimen: PBMCs. These receptors were taken from a male donor in good health and CMV-seropositive.

This rearrangement joins TRBV10-3 to TRBJ2-7; 9 bases match TRBD2. This CDR3 has 13 residues. The junction had 6 bases not matched to a gene; V was cut back by 9 bases and J by 3 bases. Germline lookup yields CDR1 ENHRY and CDR2 SYGVKD. CDR3 sequence (DNA): TGTGCCATGGCGAGCGGGGGGAGCTACGAGCAGTACTTC. Amino acids: CAMASGGSYEQYF.

The chain links TRBV25-1 to TRBJ2-2, with TRBD1 matching 8 bases. The CDR3 runs 18 residues. From germline, CDR1 is MGHDK and CDR2 SYGVNS. Trimming at V came to 2 bases and at J to 2 bases, leaving 10 bases not matched to a gene. CDR3 residues: CASSEGRGDRGNTGELFF. CDR3 coding DNA: TGTGCCAGCAGTGAAGGAAGAGGAGACAGGGGTAACACCGGGGAGCTGTTTTTT. Looking up the rest from reference TRBV25-1 and TRBJ2-2 gives the full variable domain: EADIYQTPRYLVIGTGKKITLECSQTMGHDKMYWYQQDPGMELHLIHYSYGVNSTEKGDLSSESTVSRIRTEHFPLTLESARPSHTSQYLCASSEGRGDRGNTGELFFGEGSRLTVL.

This clone was counted only a few times. This chain connects TRBV28 to TRBJ1-6; perhaps TRBD1 as D (5 bases). V gave up 6 bases and J gave up 6 bases, with 12 bases separating them. The germline gives CDR1 MDHEN, CDR2 SYDVKM. This CDR3 comprises 14 residues. CDR3 amino acids: CASRPSGGNSPLHF. CDR3 nucleotide sequence: TGTGCCAGCAGGCCCTCGGGGGGTAATTCACCCCTCCACTTT.

The chain employs TRBV19 and TRBJ1-5; D remains unclear. The germline CDR1 and CDR2 sequences are LNHDA and SQIVND (reference sequence). Trimming cost V 7 bases and J 0 bases, with 10 bases left between them. This CDR3 comprises 14 residues. The CDR3 region is CASNSGTSNQPQHF. The CDR3 DNA sequence: TGTGCCAGTAATTCGGGAACTAGCAATCAGCCCCAGCATTTT.

In its sample, this clone was seen a few times. CDR3 nucleotides: TGTGCCAGCAGCTCAGACACTAGCGGGAGAGCCCAGTACTTC. Translated: CASSSDTSGRAQYF. V usage is TRBV11-2 and J usage is TRBJ2-5; 11 positions agree with TRBD2. The CDR3 has 14 residues. J lost 9 bases, V lost 4 bases, and 7 bases had no gene match. Germline-derived CDR1 and CDR2 are SGHAT and FQNNGV.

This clone was detected only once. This chain links TRBV7-9 with TRBJ2-1, with no clear D. The germline V gene has CDR1 SEHNR and CDR2 FQNEAQ (reference sequence). The length of the CDR3 is 12 residues. Trimming removed 7 bases at V and 7 bases at J, with 11 bases between. The CDR3 nucleotides read TGTGCCAGCACCGAGATGGTAAATGAGCAGTTCTTC. Its translation: CASTEMVNEQFF. The whole variable domain, filled in from reference TRBV7-9 and TRBJ2-1, reads DTGVSQNPRHKITKRGQNVTFRCDPISEHNRLYWYRQTLGQGPEFLTYFQNEAQLEKSRLLSDRFSAERPKGSFSTLEIQRTEQGDSAMYLCASTEMVNEQFFGPGTRLTVL.

The chain employs TRBV9 and TRBJ1-5; maybe TRBD1 (6 bases). V dropped 4 bases and J dropped 1 base, with 6 bases sitting between them. This CDR3 spans 13 amino acids. Germline CDR1 is SGDLS and CDR2 is YYNGEE. CDR3 region: CASSRGSNQPQHF. CDR3 coding DNA: TGTGCCAGCAGCAGGGGGAGCAATCAGCCCCAGCATTTT.

The rearrangement links TRBV18 to TRBJ1-3, with 8 bases that match TRBD1. This CDR3 is 15 amino acids long. Trimming cost V 3 bases and J 2 bases; bases outside gene matches: 3. Per the germline V gene, CDR1 is KGHSH and CDR2 is LQKENI. The CDR3 is CASSPGQGPGNTIYF. The CDR3, as DNA: TGTGCCAGCTCACCCGGACAGGGACCTGGAAACACCATATATTTT.

The chain combines TRBV19 with TRBJ1-4; the match to TRBD1 covers 7 bases. This CDR3 is 16 amino acids long. Germline loops: CDR1 LNHDA, CDR2 SQIVND (reference sequence). V was clipped by 9 bases and J by 0 bases; unmatched bases: 10. This CDR3 reads CASGGGQIATNEKLFF. Written as DNA, the CDR3 is TGTGCCAGCGGTGGGGGACAGATTGCAACTAATGAAAAACTGTTTTTT.

The rearrangement links TRBV6-4 to TRBJ2-1; TRBD1 aligns across 8 bases. Germline CDR1 is MRHNA and CDR2 is SNTAGT. J lost 7 bases, V lost 4 bases, and 9 bases had no gene match. CDR3 size: 15 residues. The chain's CDR3 is CASSVWQGAGNEQFF. The DNA for the CDR3 is TGTGCCAGCAGTGTTTGGCAGGGGGCGGGTAATGAGCAGTTCTTC.

DNA for the CDR3: TGTGCCAGCAGCTTAGCGCAAGGGACAGTACCGTTCTTC. Encoded protein: CASSLAQGTVPFF. V is TRBV7-6 and J is TRBJ2-1; TRBD1 matches 7 bases. The CDR3 is 13 residues long. CDR1 is SGHVS, CDR2 FNYEAQ, per germline. Germline trimming cut 0 bases from V and 15 bases from J; bases unmatched to any gene: 8.

The rearrangement links TRBV6-5 to TRBJ1-2; D is ambiguous. Germline assignment: CDR1 MNHEY and CDR2 SVGAGI. The V and J ends lost 6 bases and 2 bases respectively, with 10 bases between them. CDR3 length equals 13 residues. CDR3 sequence: CASSPTENYGYTF. The CDR3 coding sequence is TGTGCCAGCAGCCCTACAGAAAACTATGGCTACACCTTC.

This chain uses TRBV18 with TRBJ2-5; TRBD2 matches 7 bases. The CDR3 consists of 14 residues. V lost 2 bases to trimming and J lost 5 bases; unmatched junction nucleotides: 5. Germline loops: CDR1 KGHSH, CDR2 LQKENI. The CDR3 DNA follows: TGTGCCAGCTCACCAGCGGGAGCTCACGAGACCCAGTACTTC. Translation gives CASSPAGAHETQYF.

The chain recombines TRBV7-3 with TRBJ2-1; 10 nucleotides agree with TRBD2. V lost 4 bases to trimming and J lost 8 bases; unmatched junction nucleotides: 17. The CDR3 extends over 18 amino acids. CDR1 and CDR2 (germline): SGHTA, FQGTGA. The CDR3 sequence is CASSSFIPAGGGEDEQFF. The CDR3 DNA follows: TGTGCCAGCAGCTCCTTCATACCAGCGGGAGGGGGTGAAGATGAGCAGTTCTTC.

V and J are TRBV27 and TRBJ2-3; 8 nucleotides line up with TRBD2. Per germline, CDR1 MNHEY and CDR2 SMNVEV (reference sequence). The V segment lost 2 bases and the J segment 6 bases; nucleotides outside the gene matches: 1. The CDR3 consists of 13 residues. The CDR3 sequence is CASSLVAGDTQYF. The CDR3 DNA is TGTGCCAGCAGTTTAGTAGCGGGGGATACGCAGTATTTT.